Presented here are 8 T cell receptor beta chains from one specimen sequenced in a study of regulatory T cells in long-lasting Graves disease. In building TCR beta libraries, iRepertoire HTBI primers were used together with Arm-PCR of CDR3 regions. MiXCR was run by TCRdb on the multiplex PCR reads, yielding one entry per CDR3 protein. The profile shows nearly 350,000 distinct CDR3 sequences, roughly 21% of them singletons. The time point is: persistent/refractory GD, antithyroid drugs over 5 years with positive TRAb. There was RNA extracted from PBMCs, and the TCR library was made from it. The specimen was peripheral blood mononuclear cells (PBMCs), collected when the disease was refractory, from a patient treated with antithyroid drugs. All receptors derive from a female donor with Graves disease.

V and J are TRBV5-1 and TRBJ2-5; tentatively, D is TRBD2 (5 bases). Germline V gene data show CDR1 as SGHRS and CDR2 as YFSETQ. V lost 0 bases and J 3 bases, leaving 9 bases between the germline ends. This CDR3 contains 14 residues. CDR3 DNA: TGCGCCAGCAGCTTGGACGGGATGGAAGAGACCCAGTACTTC. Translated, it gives CASSLDGMEETQYF.

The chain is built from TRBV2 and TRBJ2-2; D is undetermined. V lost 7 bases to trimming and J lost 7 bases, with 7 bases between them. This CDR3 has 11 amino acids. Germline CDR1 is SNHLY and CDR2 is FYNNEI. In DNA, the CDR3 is TGTGCCAGCATGCGAGGCGGGGAGCTGTTTTTT. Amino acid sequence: CASMRGGELFF. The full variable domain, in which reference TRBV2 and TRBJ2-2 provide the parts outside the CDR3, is EPEVTQTPSHQVTQMGQEVILRCVPISNHLYFYWYRQILGQKVEFLVSFYNNEISEKSEIFDDQFSVERPDGSNFTLKIRSTKLEDSAMYFCASMRGGELFFGEGSRLTVL.

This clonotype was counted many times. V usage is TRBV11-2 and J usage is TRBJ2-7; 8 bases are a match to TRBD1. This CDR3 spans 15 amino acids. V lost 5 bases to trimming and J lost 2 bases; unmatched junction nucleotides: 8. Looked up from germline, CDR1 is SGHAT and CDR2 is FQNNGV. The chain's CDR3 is CASSLRDRNTYEQYF. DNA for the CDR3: TGTGCCAGCAGCCTCCGGGACAGGAATACCTACGAGCAGTACTTC.

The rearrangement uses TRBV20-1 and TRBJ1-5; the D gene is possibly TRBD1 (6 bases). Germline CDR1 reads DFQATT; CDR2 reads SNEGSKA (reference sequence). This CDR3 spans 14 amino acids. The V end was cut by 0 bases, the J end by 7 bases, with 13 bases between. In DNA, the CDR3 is TGCAGTGCTAGAGATCGGCCAGGGGACCAGCCCCAGCATTTT. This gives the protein CSARDRPGDQPQHF.

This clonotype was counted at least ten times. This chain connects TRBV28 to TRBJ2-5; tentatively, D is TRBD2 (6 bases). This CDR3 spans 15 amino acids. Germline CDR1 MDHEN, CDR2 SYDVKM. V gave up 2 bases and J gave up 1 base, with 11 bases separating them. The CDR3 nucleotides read TGTGCCAGCAGTTTACGGGAGAGGGGCCAAGAGACCCAGTACTTC. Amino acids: CASSLRERGQETQYF.

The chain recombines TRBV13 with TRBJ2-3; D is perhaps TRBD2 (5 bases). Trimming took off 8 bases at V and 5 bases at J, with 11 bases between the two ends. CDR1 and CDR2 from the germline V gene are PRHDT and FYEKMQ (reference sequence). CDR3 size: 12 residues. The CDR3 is CASRQEGDTQYF. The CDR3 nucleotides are TGTGCCAGCCGGCAAGAGGGAGATACGCAGTATTTT.

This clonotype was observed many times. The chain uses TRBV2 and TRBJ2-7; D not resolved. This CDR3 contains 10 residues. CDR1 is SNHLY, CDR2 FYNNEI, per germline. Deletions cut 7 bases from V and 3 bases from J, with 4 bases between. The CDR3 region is CASTDYEQYF. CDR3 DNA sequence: TGTGCCAGCACGGACTACGAGCAGTACTTC.

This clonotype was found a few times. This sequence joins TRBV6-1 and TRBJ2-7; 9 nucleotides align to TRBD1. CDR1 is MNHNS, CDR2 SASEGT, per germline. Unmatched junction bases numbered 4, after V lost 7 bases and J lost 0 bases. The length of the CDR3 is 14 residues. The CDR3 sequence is CASMRDRDSYEQYF. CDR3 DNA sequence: TGTGCCAGCATGAGGGACAGGGACTCCTACGAGCAGTACTTC.